These 27 T cell receptor beta chains originate from one sample sequenced in a study of tumor-infiltrating lymphocytes in primary liver carcinoma. Researchers generated TCR beta cDNA from about 530 ng of total RNA, relying on a constant-region primer. The TCR beta library was amplified through three nested multiplex PCR rounds in a modified ARM-PCR procedure. Forward primers for TRBV1-TRBV30 and a C-beta reverse primer served the first two PCR rounds, at roughly 10 cycles each. TCRdb re-called the multiplex PCR reads with MiXCR, one entry per CDR3 protein. This repertoire shows approximately 22,000 distinct CDR3 sequences, around 72% found once; its top ten account for roughly two fifths. Unsorted bulk tissue of about 20-30 mg yielded co-extracted RNA and DNA. Sample: liver tumor tissue from sampling region 1. Regarding subset: tumor region T1, superior pole. The receptors originated from a man aged 40-49 years with primary liver carcinoma and hepatitis B virus infection.

With regard to this clonotype: Compared with germline, one end of the junction differs, possibly owing to a read error. The rearrangement joins TRBV11-2 to TRBJ2-3, with a weak D call TRBD2 (5 bases). This CDR3 region has 12 residues. Germline V lookup: CDR1 SGHAT, CDR2 FQNNGV. CDR3 coding DNA: TGTGTCAGCGGCGCCAGCACAGATATGCAGTATTTT. Translated: CVSGASTDMQYF.

Details on this clonotype: An end of the junction does not agree with germline; a read error may underlie this. The V gene is TRBV7-9, the J gene TRBJ2-5; TRBD2 aligns across 11 bases. The CDR3 is 18 residues long. Germline CDR1 and CDR2: SEHNR and FQNEAQ (reference sequence). The CDR3 reads CASSSPGTSGGYQESQYF. The CDR3 bases are TGTGCCAGCAGCTCACCGGGGACTAGCGGAGGATACCAAGAGAGCCAGTACTTC.

In regard to this clonotype: The germline gene is not matched at one end of the junction; a read error may be the cause. This chain joins TRBV4-1 and TRBJ1-3; tentative D call: TRBD1 (5 bases). The CDR3 is made up of 11 amino acids. In germline, CDR1 is MGHRA, CDR2 YSYEKL. Here the CDR3 reads CASSQSDTLYF. The CDR3 DNA is TGCGCCAGCAGCCAATCGGACACCCTATACTTT.

This chain uses TRBV6-1 with TRBJ1-2; tentatively, D is TRBD1 (6 bases). The CDR3 spans 15 residues. In germline, CDR1 is MNHNS, CDR2 SASEGT. V lost 10 bases to trimming and J lost 3 bases, with 21 bases between them. CDR3 region: CATRRGAGWDYGYTF. CDR3 nucleotides: TGTGCCACAAGACGGGGGGCGGGATGGGACTATGGCTACACCTTC.

This chain joins TRBV6-6 and TRBJ1-1, with D unclear. CDR1 is MNHNY and CDR2 is SVGAGI in the germline V gene (reference sequence). This CDR3 has 13 amino acids. V gave up 7 bases and J gave up 10 bases, with 19 bases separating them. The CDR3 nucleotides are TGTGCCAGCAACTATCACCAGGTCTATCCAGCTTTCTTT. It is translated as CASNYHQVYPAFF.

As to this clonotype: Relative to the germline gene, one junction end is altered; a read error may explain this. This CDR3 reads CAKSRQPINPTDKQYF. As DNA, the CDR3 is TGTGCCAAGAGCCGACAACCCATCAACCCCACAGATAAGCAGTATTTT. This sequence joins TRBV11-2 and TRBJ2-3; no firm D call. Germline assignment: CDR1 SGHAT and CDR2 FQNNGV. The CDR3 loop spans 16 amino acids.

This chain links TRBV7-9 with TRBJ1-5; D not certain. The CDR3 runs 12 residues. Germline assignment: CDR1 SEHNR and CDR2 FQNEAQ (reference sequence). V lost 5 bases, J lost 8 bases, and 10 bases lay in between. CDR3 sequence (DNA): TGTGCCAGCAGCGTACATCTTGAGCCCCAGCATTTT. Translation: CASSVHLEPQHF.

On this clonotype itself: Compared with germline, one end of the junction differs, possibly owing to a read error. The chain uses TRBV7-8 and TRBJ2-1, with D perhaps matching TRBD2 (5 bases). This CDR3 is 18 amino acids long. The germline CDR1 and CDR2 sequences are SGHVS and FQNEAQ. In DNA, the CDR3 is TGTACCAGCAGCCCGCTTGGAGGCTCAGAGGTCTCCTACAATGAACAGTTCTTC. Its protein is CTSSPLGGSEVSYNEQFF.

This clonotype is a singleton in its sample. No conserved phenylalanine or tryptophan is present at the end of the CDR3, so a read error is the likely explanation. The limits of the CDR3 on the DNA are not certain, so only TCRdb's listed CDR3 is given. The rearrangement uses TRBV11-3 and TRBJ2-7; the table calls TRBD2, which could not be checked here. The CDR3 has 13 amino acids, counting both end residues. Germline V CDR1 and CDR2: SGHNT, YENEEA. Here the CDR3 reads CASSLTPSGEQFL.

This clonotype was observed a single time. The chain links TRBV20-1 to TRBJ2-5; 12 nucleotides align to TRBD2. The germline CDR1 and CDR2 sequences are DFQATT and SNEGSKA (reference sequence). This CDR3 spans 18 amino acids. With V trimmed by 6 bases and J by 5 bases, 19 bases remained unmatched. Written as DNA, the CDR3 is TGCAGTGCAGACCCCCCTAGCGGGAGGGCAGGTGGTACGGAGACCCAGTACTTC. This translates into CSADPPSGRAGGTETQYF.

A remark on this clonotype: Because the CDR3 is missing its conserved closing phenylalanine or tryptophan, this is likely a read error. The chain uses TRBV11-2 and TRBJ2-5, with a tentative D call TRBD2 (5 bases). Germline V gene sequence: CDR1 SGHAT, CDR2 FQNNGV. This CDR3 is built from 18 residues. CDR3 loop: CASSLARLALGKKDTQYL. DNA for the CDR3: TGTGCCAGCAGCTTAGCGAGGCTAGCCTTGGGAAAAAAAGATACCCAGTACTTA.

Comments on this clonotype: The conserved phenylalanine or tryptophan is not found at the CDR3 terminus, so this likely reflects a read error. The rearrangement joins TRBV11-2 to TRBJ2-3; the match to TRBD1 covers 12 bases. The CDR3 is 18 residues long. The germline gives CDR1 SGHAT, CDR2 FQNNGV. This CDR3 is CTSSLAAGTGGKTDTQYC. The CDR3 bases are TGTACCAGCAGCTTAGCCGCTGGGACAGGGGGCAAAACAGATACGCAGTATTGT.

The chain uses TRBV5-1 and TRBJ2-7; 8 bases map to TRBD1. V shed 5 bases and J 2 bases; nucleotides not matched to a gene: 9. From germline, CDR1 is SGHRS and CDR2 YFSETQ. The CDR3 length is 15 residues. The CDR3 region has the DNA TGCGCCAGCAGACGGGGACAGGAGGTAGCCTACGAGCAGTACTTC. Encoded protein: CASRRGQEVAYEQYF.

This chain connects TRBV28 to TRBJ2-5, with TRBD2 as a possible D gene (7 bases). V lost 6 bases, J lost 4 bases, and 15 bases lay in between. The germline CDR1 and CDR2 sequences are MDHEN and SYDVKM. The CDR3 consists of 14 residues. CDR3 sequence: CASRTTGRGETQYF. The DNA for the CDR3 is TGTGCCAGCAGGACAACAGGGAGGGGAGAGACCCAGTACTTC.

This clonotype was found many times. V usage is TRBV5-4 and J usage is TRBJ2-3, with D possibly matching TRBD2 (5 bases). The CDR3 totals 16 residues. CDR1 is SGHNT and CDR2 is YYREEE in the germline V gene (reference sequence). V lost 4 bases and J lost 4, with 19 bases in between. CDR3 residues: CASSNAQRTDADTQYF. The DNA of the CDR3 is TGTGCCAGCAGCAATGCTCAGCGGACGGACGCAGATACGCAGTATTTT.

Notes on this clonotype: The conserved phenylalanine or tryptophan normally closing the CDR3 is absent here, so this likely arose from a read error. J is TRBJ1-5 and V is TRBV12-3 or TRBV12-4; no reliable D call. The CDR3 is made up of 15 amino acids. The CDR3 DNA follows: TGTGCTAGCAGTTTTGGGCAAGGAAGCAACCAGCCCCAGCATTAT. Protein product: CASSFGQGSNQPQHY.

On this clonotype: Its ends do not fully match the called genes, so a read error is possible. The chain uses TRBV10-3 and TRBJ2-4; perhaps D is TRBD1 or TRBD2 (5 bases each). In germline, CDR1 is ENHRY, CDR2 SYGVKD. This CDR3 spans 14 amino acids. The CDR3, as DNA: TGTGCCGTCAGTGACCGGGACGAGAACAACATTCAGTACTTC. This sequence encodes CAVSDRDENNIQYF.

About this clonotype itself: The junction and the germline gene differ at one end; a read error may be behind it. V and J are TRBV6-5 and TRBJ2-6; D is unclear. Germline CDR1 reads MNHEY; CDR2 reads SVGAGI. The CDR3 sequence is 16 residues long. For the CDR3, the DNA is TGTGCCAACAGTAACTTAGGCAGCTCTGGGGCCAACGTCCTGACTTTC. This gives the protein CANSNLGSSGANVLTF.

The chain carries TRBV5-4 and TRBJ2-3, with TRBD1 matching over 11 bases. The CDR3 loop spans 15 amino acids. The germline gives CDR1 SGHNT, CDR2 YYREEE (reference sequence). Trimming at V came to 3 bases and at J to 5 bases, leaving 5 bases not matched to a gene. CDR3: CASSSGDRGIDTQYF. CDR3 nucleotide sequence: TGTGCCAGCAGCTCAGGGGACAGGGGGATAGATACGCAGTATTTT. Complete variable domain (other parts from reference TRBV5-4 and TRBJ2-3): ETGVTQSPTHLIKTRGQQVTLRCSSQSGHNTVSWYQQALGQGPQFIFQYYREEENGRGNFPPRFSGLQFPNYSSELNVNALELDDSALYLCASSSGDRGIDTQYFGPGTRLTVL.

This clonotype was seen many times. This chain links TRBV13 with TRBJ2-1, with TRBD1 identical over 9 bases. The CDR3 is 15 residues long. Germline lookup yields CDR1 PRHDT and CDR2 FYEKMQ (reference sequence). Unmatched junction bases numbered 11, after V lost 7 bases and J lost 7 bases. CDR3 DNA sequence: TGTGCCAGCACCCCGGGACAGGGACCGTGGAATGAGCAGTTCTTC. Translated: CASTPGQGPWNEQFF.

The chain combines TRBV28 with TRBJ2-7; no clear D. Germline V gene sequence: CDR1 MDHEN, CDR2 SYDVKM. The CDR3 runs to 14 residues. Trimming removed 1 base from V and 13 bases from J, with 20 bases in between. The DNA of the CDR3 is TGTGCCAGCAGTTTATTCGCTTGGGATGGAGACCAATACTTC. Protein: CASSLFAWDGDQYF.

This clonotype was picked up many times. The rearrangement uses TRBV28 and TRBJ1-6; D gene uncertain. CDR1 MDHEN and CDR2 SYDVKM come from the germline V gene. The ends were cut back, 3 bases at V and 5 bases at J, with 8 bases in the middle. CDR3 length: 14 amino acids. CDR3 sequence: CASSLDLDNSPLHF. The DNA for the CDR3 is TGTGCCAGCAGTTTGGATTTGGATAATTCACCCCTCCACTTT.

Note on this clonotype: At one boundary the junction diverges from the germline segment, which might be a read error. This chain connects TRBV11-2 to TRBJ1-1, with a weak D call TRBD1 (5 bases). CDR3 length: 14 amino acids. CDR1 is SGHAT and CDR2 is FQNNGV in the germline V gene. CDR3 region: CVSCGGRVSTEAFF. CDR3 DNA: TGTGTCAGCTGTGGTGGCAGGGTGAGCACTGAAGCTTTCTTT.

This chain connects TRBV6-1 to TRBJ2-2; D is perhaps TRBD1 or TRBD2 (5 bases each). The CDR3 has 14 amino acids. The germline V and J ends were trimmed by 8 bases and 5 bases, with 15 bases remaining between them. Germline V gene lookup returns CDR1 MNHNS and CDR2 SASEGT. In DNA form, the CDR3 reads TGTGCCAGCGGGGGATTGGTGGTGACCGGGGAGCTGTTTTTT. This gives the protein CASGGLVVTGELFF.

Remarks on this clonotype: An end of the junction does not agree with germline; a read error may underlie this. The chain uses TRBV5-1 and TRBJ2-1; the D gene is possibly TRBD2 (5 bases). The CDR3 totals 15 residues. The germline gives CDR1 SGHRS, CDR2 YFSETQ. Here the CDR3 DNA reads TGTGCCAGCAGCTTGGTTAGGGAGCCCTACATTGAGCAGTTCTTC. Protein product: CASSLVREPYIEQFF. The whole variable domain, remainder taken from reference TRBV5-1 and TRBJ2-1, is KAGVTQTPRYLIKTRGQQVTLSCSPISGHRSVSWYQQTPGQGLQFLFEYFSETQRNKGNFPGRFSGRQFSNSRSEMNVSTLELGDSALYLCASSLVREPYIEQFFGPGTRLTVL.

The chain has TRBV5-1 and TRBJ1-1; D gene uncertain. The CDR3 runs 13 residues. CDR1 is SGHRS, CDR2 YFSETQ, per germline. V gave up 0 bases and J gave up 5 bases, with 8 bases separating them. The CDR3 is CASSLAGDTEAFF. CDR3 sequence (DNA): TGCGCCAGCAGCTTGGCCGGGGATACTGAAGCTTTCTTT.

On this clonotype itself: Mismatch with germline at one junction end may stem from a read error. The V call is TRBV6-2 or TRBV6-3, the J call TRBJ2-1; either TRBD1 or TRBD2 may fit D (6 bases each). The CDR3 runs to 16 residues. CDR1 and CDR2 (germline): MNHEY, SVGEGT. The CDR3: CASRRLGGANYNEHFF. CDR3 DNA: TGTGCCAGCAGAAGACTAGGGGGAGCCAACTACAATGAGCACTTCTTC.